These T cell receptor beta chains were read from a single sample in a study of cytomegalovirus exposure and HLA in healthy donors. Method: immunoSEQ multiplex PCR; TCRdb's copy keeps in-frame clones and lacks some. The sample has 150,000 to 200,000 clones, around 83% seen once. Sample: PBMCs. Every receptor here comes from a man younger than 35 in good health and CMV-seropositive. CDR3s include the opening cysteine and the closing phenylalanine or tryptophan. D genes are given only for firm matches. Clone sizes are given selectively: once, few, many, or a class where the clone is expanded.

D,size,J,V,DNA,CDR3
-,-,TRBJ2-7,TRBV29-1,TGCAGCGTTGAAGTGACAGCCTACGAGCAGTACTTC,CSVEVTAYEQYF
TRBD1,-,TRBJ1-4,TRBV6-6,TGTGCCAGCAGGGGACAGGAATCGGGAAAACTGTTTTTT,CASRGQESGKLFF
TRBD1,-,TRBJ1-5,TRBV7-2,TGTGCCAGCAGCGCAAGGACAGGGGGCAATAGCAATCAGCCCCAGCATTTT,CASSARTGGNSNQPQHF
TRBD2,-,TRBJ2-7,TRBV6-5,TGTGCCAGCAGCGGCGGGGGTCCCTTGGTCGAGCAGTACTTC,CASSGGGPLVEQYF
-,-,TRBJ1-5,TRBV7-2,TGTGCCAGCAGCGTAGTGGTTGGGACTTATGACAATCAGCCCCAGCATTTT,CASSVVVGTYDNQPQHF
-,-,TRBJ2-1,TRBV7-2,TGTGCCAGCAGCCCCGGGGGTTACAATGAGCAGTTCTTC,CASSPGGYNEQFF
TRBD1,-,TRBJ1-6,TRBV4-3,TGCGCCAGCAGCCAAGACAGGGGGCGTTATGATTCACCCCTCCACTTT,CASSQDRGRYDSPLHF
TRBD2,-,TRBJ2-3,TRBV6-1,TGTGCCAGCAGTGAAAAGCGGGGGGGCACAGATACGCAGTATTTT,CASSEKRGGTDTQYF
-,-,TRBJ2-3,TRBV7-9,TGTGCCAGCAGCCAGGATCTCACAGATACGCAGTATTTT,CASSQDLTDTQYF
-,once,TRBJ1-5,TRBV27,TGTGCCAGCGGCGGGGGGGAGCGTCAGCCCCAGCATTTT,CASGGGERQPQHF
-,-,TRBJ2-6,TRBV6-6,TGTGCCAGCAGTACCATGATGAGGACTGGGGCCAACGTCCTGACTTTC,CASSTMMRTGANVLTF
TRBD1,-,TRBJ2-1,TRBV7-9,TGTGCCAGCAGTTTGGACAGGGGGACATACAATGAGCAGTTCTTC,CASSLDRGTYNEQFF
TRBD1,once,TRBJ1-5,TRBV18,TGTGCCAGCTCCCGACAGGGCGGACAGCCCCAGCATTTT,CASSRQGGQPQHF
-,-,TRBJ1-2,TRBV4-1,TGCGCCAGCAGCCAAGATCGTCCCAGCTATGGCTACACCTTC,CASSQDRPSYGYTF
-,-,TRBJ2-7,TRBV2,TGTGCCAGCAGTCCACCCGCGGGGGCCTCCTACGAGCAGTACTTC,CASSPPAGASYEQYF
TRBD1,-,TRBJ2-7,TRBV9,TGTGCCAGCAGCGTAGGGGGGACAGGTTCCTACGAGCAGTACTTC,CASSVGGTGSYEQYF
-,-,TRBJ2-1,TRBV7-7,TGTGCTAGCAGCTTAGATCGGGGGAATCAGCAGTTCTTC,CASSLDRGNQQFF
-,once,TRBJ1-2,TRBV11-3,TGTGCCAGCAGCTTGGCAGGCCTCAACTATGGCTACACCTTC,CASSLAGLNYGYTF
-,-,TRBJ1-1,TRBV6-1,TGTGCCAGCAGGACCACACTAGAAGCTTTCTTT,CASRTTLEAFF
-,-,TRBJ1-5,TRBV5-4,TGTGCCAGCAGCTCGGACGGGAATAGCAATCAGCCCCAGCATTTT,CASSSDGNSNQPQHF
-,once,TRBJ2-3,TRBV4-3,TGCGCCAGCAGCCGACGGCTCGCAGGTGAAGATACGCAGTATTTT,CASSRRLAGEDTQYF
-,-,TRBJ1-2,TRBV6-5,TGTGCCAGCAGTTACAGAGAAACTTATGGCTACACCTTC,CASSYRETYGYTF
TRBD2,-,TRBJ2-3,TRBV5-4,TGTGCCAGCAGCGGTACAGCGGGAGGCACAGATACGCAGTATTTT,CASSGTAGGTDTQYF
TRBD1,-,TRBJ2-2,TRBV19,TGTGCCAGTAGTATAATCACACAGGGGTTCGGGGAGCTGTTTTTT,CASSIITQGFGELFF
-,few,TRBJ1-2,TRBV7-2,TGTGCCAGCAGCGCAGCTAACTATGGCTACACCTTC,CASSAANYGYTF
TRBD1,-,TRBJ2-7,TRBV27,TGTGCCAGCAGTTTGGGGACAGGGAGCTACGAGCAGTACTTC,CASSLGTGSYEQYF
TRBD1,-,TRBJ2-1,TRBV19,TGTGCCAGTAGTACCCCCGACAGGGGGCGTTACAATGAGCAGTTCTTC,CASSTPDRGRYNEQFF
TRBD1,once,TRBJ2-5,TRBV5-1,TGCGCCAGCAGCTTACAGGGGGCCTCAGAGACCCAGTACTTC,CASSLQGASETQYF
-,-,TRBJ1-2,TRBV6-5,TGTGCCAGCAGTTACTCGGATGGGGGGGGCGTCGATGGCTACACCTTC,CASSYSDGGGVDGYTF
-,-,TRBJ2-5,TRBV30,TGTGCCGCCAGGGGGAGGGAGACCCAGTACTTC,CAARGRETQYF
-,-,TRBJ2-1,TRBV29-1,TGCAGCGTTGAAGACGCAGTGCGGGAGCAGTTCTTC,CSVEDAVREQFF